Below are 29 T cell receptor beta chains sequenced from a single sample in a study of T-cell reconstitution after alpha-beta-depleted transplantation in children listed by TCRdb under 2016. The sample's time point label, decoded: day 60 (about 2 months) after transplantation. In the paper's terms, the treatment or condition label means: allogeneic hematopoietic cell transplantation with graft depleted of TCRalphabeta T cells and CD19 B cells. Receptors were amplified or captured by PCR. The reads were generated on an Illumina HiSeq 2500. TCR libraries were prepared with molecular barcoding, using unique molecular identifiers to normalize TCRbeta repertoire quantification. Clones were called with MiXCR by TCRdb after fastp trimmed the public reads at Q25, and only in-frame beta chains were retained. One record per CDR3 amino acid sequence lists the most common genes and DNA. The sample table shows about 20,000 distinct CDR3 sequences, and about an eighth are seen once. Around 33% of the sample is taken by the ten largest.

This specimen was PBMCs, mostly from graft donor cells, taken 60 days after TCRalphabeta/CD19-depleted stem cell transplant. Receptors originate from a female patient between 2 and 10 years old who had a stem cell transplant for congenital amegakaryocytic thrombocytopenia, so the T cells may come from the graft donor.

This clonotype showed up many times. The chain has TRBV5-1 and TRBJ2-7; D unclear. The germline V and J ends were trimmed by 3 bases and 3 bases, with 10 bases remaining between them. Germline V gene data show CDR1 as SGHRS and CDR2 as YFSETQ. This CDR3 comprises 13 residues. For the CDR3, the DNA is TGCGCCAGCAGCTCGGACGCGAACTACGAGCAGTACTTC. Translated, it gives CASSSDANYEQYF.

The CDR3 coding sequence is TGCAGTGCTAAGAGCGGGACCTCCTACGAGCAGTACGTC. As protein: CSAKSGTSYEQYV. This rearrangement joins TRBV20-1 to TRBJ2-7; 7 bases are shared with TRBD2. Looked up from germline, CDR1 is DFQATT and CDR2 is SNEGSKA (reference sequence). The CDR3 runs to 13 residues. Trimming removed 4 bases from V and 0 bases from J; junction bases left unmatched: 3.

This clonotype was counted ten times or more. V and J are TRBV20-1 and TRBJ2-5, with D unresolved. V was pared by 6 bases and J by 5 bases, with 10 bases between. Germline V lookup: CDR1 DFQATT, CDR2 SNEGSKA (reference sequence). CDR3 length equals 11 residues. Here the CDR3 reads CSALSGETQYF. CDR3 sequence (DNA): TGCAGTGCCCTGTCCGGGGAGACCCAGTACTTC.

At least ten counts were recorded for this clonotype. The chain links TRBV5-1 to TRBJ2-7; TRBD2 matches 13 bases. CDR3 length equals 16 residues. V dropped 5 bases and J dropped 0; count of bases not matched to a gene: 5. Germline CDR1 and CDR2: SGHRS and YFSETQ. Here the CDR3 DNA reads TGCGCCAGCAGTCGGGGACTAGCGGGATCCTCCTACGAGCAGTACTTC. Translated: CASSRGLAGSSYEQYF.

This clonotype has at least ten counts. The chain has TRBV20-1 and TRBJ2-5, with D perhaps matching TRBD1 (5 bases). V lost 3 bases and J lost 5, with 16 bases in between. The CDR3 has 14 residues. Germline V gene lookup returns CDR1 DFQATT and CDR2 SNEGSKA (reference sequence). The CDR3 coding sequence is TGCAGTGCTAGTCCTCAGGGTGGGTACGAGACCCAGTACTTC. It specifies CSASPQGGYETQYF.

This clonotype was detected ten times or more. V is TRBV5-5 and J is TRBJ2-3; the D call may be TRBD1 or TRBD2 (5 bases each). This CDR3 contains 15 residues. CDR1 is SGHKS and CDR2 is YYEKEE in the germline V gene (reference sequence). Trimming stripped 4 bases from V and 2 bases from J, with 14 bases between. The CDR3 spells CASSPGPFFTDTQYF. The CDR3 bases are TGTGCCAGCAGCCCGGGACCCTTTTTCACAGATACGCAGTATTTT.

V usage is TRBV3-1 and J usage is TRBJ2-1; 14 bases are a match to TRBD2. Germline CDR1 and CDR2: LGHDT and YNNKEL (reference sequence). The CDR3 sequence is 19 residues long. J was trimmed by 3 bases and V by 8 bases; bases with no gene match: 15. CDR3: CASCPPGLAGVGGYNEQFF. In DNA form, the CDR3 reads TGTGCCAGCTGCCCGCCGGGACTAGCGGGAGTTGGTGGCTACAATGAGCAGTTCTTC.

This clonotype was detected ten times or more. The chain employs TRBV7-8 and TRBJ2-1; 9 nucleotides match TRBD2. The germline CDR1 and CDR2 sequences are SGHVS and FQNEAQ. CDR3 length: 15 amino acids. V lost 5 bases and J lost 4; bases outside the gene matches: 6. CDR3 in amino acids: CASSRWTSEYNEQFF. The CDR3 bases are TGTGCCAGCAGCCGCTGGACTAGCGAGTACAATGAGCAGTTCTTC.

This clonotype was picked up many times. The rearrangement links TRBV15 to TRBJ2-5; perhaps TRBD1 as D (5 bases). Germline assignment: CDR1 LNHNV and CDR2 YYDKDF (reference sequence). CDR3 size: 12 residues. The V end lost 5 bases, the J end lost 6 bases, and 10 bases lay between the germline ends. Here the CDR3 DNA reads TGTGCCACCAGCCGCAGGGATCAGACCCAGTACTTC. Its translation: CATSRRDQTQYF.

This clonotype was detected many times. For the CDR3, the DNA is TGTGCCAGCATGGGTGTAGCGGCCGTTGCGCAGTACTTC. It specifies CASMGVAAVAQYF. The chain employs TRBV6-5 and TRBJ2-7; tentative D call: TRBD2 (6 bases). Germline V gene sequence: CDR1 MNHEY, CDR2 SVGAGI. This CDR3 is built from 13 residues. Deletions cut 7 bases from V and 9 bases from J, with 19 bases between.

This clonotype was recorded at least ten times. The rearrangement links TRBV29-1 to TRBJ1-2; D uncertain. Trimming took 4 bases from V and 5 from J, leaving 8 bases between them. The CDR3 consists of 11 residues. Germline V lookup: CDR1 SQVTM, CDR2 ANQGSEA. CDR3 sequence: CSVGREYGYTF. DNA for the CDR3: TGCAGCGTTGGCAGAGAGTATGGCTACACCTTC.

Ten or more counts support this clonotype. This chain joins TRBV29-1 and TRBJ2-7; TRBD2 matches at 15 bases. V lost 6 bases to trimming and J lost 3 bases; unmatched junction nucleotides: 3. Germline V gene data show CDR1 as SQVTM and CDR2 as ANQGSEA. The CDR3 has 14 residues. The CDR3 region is CSVGLAGGHYEQYF. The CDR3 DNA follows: TGCAGCGTAGGACTAGCGGGAGGGCACTACGAGCAGTACTTC.

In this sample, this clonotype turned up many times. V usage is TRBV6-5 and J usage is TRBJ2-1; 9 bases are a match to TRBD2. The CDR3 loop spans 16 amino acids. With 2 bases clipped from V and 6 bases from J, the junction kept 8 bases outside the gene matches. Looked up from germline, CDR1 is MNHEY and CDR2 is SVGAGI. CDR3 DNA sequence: TGTGCCAGCAGTTACCTAAAGCGGGAGGAGCGCAATGAGCAGTTCTTC. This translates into CASSYLKREERNEQFF.

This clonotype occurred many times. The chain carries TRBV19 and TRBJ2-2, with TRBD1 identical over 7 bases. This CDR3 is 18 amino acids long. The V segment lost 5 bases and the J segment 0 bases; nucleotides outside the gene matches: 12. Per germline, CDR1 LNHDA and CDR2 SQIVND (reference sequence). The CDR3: CASSLNTGVYSNTGELFF. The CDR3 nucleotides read TGTGCCAGTAGTCTAAATACAGGGGTCTATTCGAACACCGGGGAGCTGTTTTTT.

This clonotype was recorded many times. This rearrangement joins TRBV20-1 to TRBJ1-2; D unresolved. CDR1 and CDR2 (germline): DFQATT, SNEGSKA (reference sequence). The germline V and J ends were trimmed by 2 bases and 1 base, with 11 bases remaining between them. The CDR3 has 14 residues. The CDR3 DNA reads TGCAGTGCTAGACTCCATTGGGGTAACTATGGCTACACCTTC. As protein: CSARLHWGNYGYTF.

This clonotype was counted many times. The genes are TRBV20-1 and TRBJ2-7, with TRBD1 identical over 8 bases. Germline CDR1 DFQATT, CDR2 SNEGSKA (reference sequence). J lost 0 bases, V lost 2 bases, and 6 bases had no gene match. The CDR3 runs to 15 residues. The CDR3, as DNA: TGCAGTGCTAGATCGGACAGGGCGAGCTCCTACGAGCAGTACTTC. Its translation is CSARSDRASSYEQYF.

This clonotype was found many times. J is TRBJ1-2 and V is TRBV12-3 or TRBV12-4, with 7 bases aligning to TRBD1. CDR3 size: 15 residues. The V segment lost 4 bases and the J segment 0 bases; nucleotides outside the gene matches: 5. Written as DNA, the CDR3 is TGTGCCAGCAGTTACCGGACAGGCGCTAACTATGGCTACACCTTC. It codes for CASSYRTGANYGYTF.

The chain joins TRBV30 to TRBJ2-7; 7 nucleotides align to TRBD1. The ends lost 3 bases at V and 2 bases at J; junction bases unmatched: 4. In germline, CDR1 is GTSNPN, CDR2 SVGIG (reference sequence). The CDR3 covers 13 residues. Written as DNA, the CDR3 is TGTGCCTGGAGATCGCAGGGGGCCTACGAGCAGTACTTC. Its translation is CAWRSQGAYEQYF.

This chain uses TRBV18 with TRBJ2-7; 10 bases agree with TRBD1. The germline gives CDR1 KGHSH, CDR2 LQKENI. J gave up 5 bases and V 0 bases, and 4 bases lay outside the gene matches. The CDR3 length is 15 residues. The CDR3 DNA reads TGTGCCAGCTCACCACCGGGACAGGGGTTCAACGAGCAGTACGTC. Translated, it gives CASSPPGQGFNEQYV.

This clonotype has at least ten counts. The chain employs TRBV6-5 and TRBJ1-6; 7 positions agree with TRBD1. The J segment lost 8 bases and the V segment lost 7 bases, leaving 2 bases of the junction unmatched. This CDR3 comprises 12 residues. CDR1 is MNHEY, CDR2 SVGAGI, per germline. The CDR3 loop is CASKTGYSPLHF. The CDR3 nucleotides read TGTGCCAGCAAGACAGGGTATTCACCCCTCCACTTT.

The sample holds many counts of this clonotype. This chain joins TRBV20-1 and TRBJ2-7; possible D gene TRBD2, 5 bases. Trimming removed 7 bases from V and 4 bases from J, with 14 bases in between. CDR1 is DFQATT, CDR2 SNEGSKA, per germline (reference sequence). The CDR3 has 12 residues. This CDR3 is CSVESGVYEQYF. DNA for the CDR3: TGCAGTGTAGAGAGCGGAGTATACGAGCAGTACTTC.

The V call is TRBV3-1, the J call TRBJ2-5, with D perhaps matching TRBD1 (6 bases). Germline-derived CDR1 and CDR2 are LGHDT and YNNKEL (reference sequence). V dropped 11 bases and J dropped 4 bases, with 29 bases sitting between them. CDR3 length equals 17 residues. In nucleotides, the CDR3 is TGTGCCTGCACCCAAGAATGGCAGGGGCGCAGTGTAGAGACCCAGTACTTC. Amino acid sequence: CACTQEWQGRSVETQYF.

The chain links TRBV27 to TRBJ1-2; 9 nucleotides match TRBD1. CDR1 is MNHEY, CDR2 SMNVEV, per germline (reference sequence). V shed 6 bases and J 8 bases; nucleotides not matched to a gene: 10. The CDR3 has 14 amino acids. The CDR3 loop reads CASRSSGTGFGYTF. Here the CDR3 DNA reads TGTGCCAGCAGATCCTCCGGGACAGGGTTCGGCTACACCTTC.

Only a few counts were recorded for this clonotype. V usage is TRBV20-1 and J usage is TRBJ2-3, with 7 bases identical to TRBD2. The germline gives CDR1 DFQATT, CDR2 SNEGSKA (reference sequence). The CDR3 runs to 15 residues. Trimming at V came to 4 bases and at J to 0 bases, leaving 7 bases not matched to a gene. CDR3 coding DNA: TGCAGTGCTAAAATGACTAGCAGAAGCACAGATACGCAGTATTTT. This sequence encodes CSAKMTSRSTDTQYF.

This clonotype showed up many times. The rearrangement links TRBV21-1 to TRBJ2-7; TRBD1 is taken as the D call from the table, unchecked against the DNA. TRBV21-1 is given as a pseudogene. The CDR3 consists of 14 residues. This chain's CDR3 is CASLTGQGRYEQYF. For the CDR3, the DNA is TGTGCCAGCCTAACTGGACAGGGCAGGTACGAGCAGTACTTC.

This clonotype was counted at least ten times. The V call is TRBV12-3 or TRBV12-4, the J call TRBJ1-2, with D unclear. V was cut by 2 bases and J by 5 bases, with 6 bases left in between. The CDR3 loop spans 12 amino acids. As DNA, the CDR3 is TGTGCCAGCAGTTTAACAGAGTATGGCTACACCTTC. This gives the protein CASSLTEYGYTF.

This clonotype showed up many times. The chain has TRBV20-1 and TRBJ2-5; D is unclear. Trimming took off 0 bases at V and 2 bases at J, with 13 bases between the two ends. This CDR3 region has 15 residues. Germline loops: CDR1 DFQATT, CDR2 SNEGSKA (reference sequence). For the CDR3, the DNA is TGCAGTGCTAGAGATCGTGAGCCGCTTCAAGAGACCCAGTACTTC. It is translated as CSARDREPLQETQYF.

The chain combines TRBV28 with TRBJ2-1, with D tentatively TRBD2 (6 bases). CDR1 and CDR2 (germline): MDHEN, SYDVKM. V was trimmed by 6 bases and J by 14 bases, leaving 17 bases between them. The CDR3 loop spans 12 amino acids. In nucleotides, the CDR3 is TGTGCCAGCAGCTATCCCCGCGGGGCAGAGTTCTTC. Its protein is CASSYPRGAEFF.

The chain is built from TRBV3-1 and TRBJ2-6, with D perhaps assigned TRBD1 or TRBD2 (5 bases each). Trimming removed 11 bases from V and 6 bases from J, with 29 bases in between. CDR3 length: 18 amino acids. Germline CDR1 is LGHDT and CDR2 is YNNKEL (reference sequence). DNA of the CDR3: TGTGCCTGCTGCCAAGATTGGCGAGGGGCGCTTACGGCCAACGTCCTGACTTTC. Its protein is CACCQDWRGALTANVLTF.